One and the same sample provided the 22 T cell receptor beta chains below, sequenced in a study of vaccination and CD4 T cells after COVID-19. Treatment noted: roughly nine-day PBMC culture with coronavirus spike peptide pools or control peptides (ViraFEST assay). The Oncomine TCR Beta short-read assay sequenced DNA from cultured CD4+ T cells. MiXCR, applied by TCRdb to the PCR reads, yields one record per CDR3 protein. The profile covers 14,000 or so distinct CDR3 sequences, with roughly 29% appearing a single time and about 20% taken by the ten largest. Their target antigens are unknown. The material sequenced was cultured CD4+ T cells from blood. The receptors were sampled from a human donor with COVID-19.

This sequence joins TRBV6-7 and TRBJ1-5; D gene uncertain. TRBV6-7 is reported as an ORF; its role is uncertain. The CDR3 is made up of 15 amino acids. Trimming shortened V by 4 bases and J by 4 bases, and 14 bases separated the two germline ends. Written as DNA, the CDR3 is TGTGCCAGCAGTTGCCCGATCGGCTCGAATCAGCCCCAGCATTTT. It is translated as CASSCPIGSNQPQHF.

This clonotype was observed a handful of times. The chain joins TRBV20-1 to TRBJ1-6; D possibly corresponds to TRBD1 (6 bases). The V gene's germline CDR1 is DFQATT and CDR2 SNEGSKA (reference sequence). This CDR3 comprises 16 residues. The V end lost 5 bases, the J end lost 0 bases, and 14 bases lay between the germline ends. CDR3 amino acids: CSAPEGVLSYNSPLHF. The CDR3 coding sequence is TGCAGTGCTCCCGAGGGGGTGCTCTCCTATAATTCACCCCTCCACTTT.

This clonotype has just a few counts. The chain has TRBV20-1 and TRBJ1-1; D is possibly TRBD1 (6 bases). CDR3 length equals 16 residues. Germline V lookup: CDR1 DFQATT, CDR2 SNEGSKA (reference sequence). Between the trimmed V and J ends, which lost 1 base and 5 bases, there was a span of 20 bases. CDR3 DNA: TGCAGTGCTAGAGCTGGATTTATCAGGGGAAGGACTGAAGCTTTCTTT. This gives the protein CSARAGFIRGRTEAFF.

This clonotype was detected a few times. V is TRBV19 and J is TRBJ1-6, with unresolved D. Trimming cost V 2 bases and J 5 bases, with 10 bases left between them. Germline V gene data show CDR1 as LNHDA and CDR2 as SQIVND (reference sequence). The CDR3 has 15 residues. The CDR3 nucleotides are TGTGCCAGTAGTATATACAGCATAGATAATTCACCCCTCCACTTT. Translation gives CASSIYSIDNSPLHF.

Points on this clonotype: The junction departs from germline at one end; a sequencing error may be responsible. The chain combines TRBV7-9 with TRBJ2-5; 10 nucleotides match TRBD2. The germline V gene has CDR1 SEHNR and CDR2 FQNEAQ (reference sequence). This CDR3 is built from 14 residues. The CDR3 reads CASNLAGGRETQYF. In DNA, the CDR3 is TGTGCCAGCAACTTAGCGGGGGGTCGGGAGACCCAGTACTTC.

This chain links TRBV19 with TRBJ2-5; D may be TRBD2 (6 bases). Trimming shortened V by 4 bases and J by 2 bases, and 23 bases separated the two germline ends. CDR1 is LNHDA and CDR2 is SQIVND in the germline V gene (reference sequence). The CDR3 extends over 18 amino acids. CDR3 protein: CASSKSLGRMGLQETQYF. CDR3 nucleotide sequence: TGTGCCAGTAGTAAAAGCCTAGGGAGGATGGGGCTTCAAGAGACCCAGTACTTC.

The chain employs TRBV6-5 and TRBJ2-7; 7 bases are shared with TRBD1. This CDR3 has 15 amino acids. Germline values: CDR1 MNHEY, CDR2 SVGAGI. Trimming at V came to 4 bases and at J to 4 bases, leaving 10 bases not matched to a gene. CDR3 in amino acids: CASSSRWDSYYEQYF. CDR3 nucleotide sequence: TGTGCCAGCAGTTCCCGATGGGACAGCTATTACGAGCAGTACTTC.

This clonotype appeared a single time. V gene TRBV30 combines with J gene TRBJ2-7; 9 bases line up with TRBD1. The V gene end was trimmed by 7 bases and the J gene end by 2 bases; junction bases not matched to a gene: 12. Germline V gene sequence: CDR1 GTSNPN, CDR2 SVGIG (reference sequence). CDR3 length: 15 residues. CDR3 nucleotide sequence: TGTGCCTTCCGGGACAGGGTCACAGCAACCTACGAGCAGTACTTC. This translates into CAFRDRVTATYEQYF.

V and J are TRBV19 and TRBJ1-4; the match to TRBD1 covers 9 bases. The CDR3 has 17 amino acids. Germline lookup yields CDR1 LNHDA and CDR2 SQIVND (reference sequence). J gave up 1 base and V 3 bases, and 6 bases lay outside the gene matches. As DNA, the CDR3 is TGTGCCAGTAGTATTGCGGGACAGGGTCGAACTAATGAAAAACTGTTTTTT. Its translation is CASSIAGQGRTNEKLFF. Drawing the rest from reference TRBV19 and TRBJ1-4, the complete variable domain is DGGITQSPKYLFRKEGQNVTLSCEQNLNHDAMYWYRQDPGQGLRLIYYSQIVNDFQKGDIAEGYSVSREKKESFPLTVTSAQKNPTAFYLCASSIAGQGRTNEKLFFGSGTQLSVL.

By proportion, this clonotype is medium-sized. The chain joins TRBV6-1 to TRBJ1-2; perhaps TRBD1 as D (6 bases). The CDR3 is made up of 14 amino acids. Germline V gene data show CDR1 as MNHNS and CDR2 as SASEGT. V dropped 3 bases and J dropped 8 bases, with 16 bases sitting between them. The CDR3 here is CASSEDTGRVGYTF. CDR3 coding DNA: TGTGCCAGCAGTGAGGACACAGGGCGAGTCGGCTACACCTTC.

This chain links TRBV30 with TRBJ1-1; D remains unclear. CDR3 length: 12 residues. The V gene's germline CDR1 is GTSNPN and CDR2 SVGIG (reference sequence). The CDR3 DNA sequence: TGTACACCCCTTTGGGCGAACACTGAAGCTTTCTTT. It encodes CTPLWANTEAFF. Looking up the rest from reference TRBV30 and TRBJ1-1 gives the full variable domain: SQTIHQWPATLVQPVGSPLSLECTVEGTSNPNLYWYRQAAGRGLQLLFYSVGIGQISSEVPQNLSASRPQDRQFILSSKKLLLSDSGFYLCTPLWANTEAFFGQGTRLTVV.

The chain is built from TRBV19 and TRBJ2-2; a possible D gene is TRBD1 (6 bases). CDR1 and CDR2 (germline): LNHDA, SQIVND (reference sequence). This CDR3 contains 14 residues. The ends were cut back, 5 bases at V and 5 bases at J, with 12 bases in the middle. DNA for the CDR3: TGTGCCAGTAGTTATACAGGGTGGACCGGGGAGCTGTTTTTT. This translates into CASSYTGWTGELFF.

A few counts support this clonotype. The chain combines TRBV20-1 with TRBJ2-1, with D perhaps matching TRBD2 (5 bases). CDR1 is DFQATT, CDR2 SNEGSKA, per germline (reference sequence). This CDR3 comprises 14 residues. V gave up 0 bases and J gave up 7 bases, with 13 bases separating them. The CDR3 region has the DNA TGCAGTGCTAGAGATCGGGGTGTGGGGAATGAGCAGTTCTTC. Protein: CSARDRGVGNEQFF.

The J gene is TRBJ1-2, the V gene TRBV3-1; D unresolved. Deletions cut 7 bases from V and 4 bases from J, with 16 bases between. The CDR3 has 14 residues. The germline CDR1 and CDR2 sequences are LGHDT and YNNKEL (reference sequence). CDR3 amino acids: CASTQSLGTYGYTF. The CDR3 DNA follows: TGTGCCAGCACCCAGTCGTTAGGAACCTATGGCTACACCTTC.

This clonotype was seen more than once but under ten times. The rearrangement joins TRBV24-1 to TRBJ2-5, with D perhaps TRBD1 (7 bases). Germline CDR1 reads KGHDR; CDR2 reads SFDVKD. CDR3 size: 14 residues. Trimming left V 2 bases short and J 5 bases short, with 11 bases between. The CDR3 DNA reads TGTGCCACCAGTGATTCCCCAGGGGGGGAGACCCAGTACTTC. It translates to CATSDSPGGETQYF.

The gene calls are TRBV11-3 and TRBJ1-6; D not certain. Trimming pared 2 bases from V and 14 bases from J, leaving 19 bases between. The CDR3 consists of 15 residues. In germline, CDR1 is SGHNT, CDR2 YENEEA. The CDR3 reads CASSLSLLSWSSLHF. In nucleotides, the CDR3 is TGTGCCAGCAGCTTAAGTCTTCTGAGTTGGTCATCCCTCCACTTT. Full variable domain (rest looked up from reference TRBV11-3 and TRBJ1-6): EAGVVQSPRYKIIEKKQPVAFWCNPISGHNTLYWYLQNLGQGPELLIRYENEEAVDDSQLPKDRFSAERLKGVDSTLKIQPAELGDSAVYLCASSLSLLSWSSLHFGNGTRLTVT.

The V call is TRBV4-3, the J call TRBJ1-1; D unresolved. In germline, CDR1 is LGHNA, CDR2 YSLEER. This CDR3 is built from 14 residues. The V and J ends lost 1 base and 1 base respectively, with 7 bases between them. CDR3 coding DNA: TGCGCCAGCAGCCAAGTGGGGAGGAACACTGAAGCTTTCTTT. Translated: CASSQVGRNTEAFF.

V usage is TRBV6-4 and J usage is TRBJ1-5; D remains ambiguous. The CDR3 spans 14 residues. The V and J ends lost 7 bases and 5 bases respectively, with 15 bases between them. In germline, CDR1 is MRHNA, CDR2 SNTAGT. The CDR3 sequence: CASTSRGIDQPQHF. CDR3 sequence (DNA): TGTGCCAGCACCTCGCGCGGGATCGATCAGCCCCAGCATTTT.

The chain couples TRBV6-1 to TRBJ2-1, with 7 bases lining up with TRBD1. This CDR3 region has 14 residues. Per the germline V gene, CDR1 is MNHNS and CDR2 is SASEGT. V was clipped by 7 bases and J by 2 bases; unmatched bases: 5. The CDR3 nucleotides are TGTGCCAGCAAGGGGGACAGTACCTACAATGAGCAGTTCTTC. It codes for CASKGDSTYNEQFF.

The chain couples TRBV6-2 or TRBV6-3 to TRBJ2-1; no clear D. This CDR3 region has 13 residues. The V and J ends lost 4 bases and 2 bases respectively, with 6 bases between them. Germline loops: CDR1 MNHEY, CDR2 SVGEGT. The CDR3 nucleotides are TGTGCCAGCAGTTTCGGAACCTACAATGAGCAGTTCTTC. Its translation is CASSFGTYNEQFF.

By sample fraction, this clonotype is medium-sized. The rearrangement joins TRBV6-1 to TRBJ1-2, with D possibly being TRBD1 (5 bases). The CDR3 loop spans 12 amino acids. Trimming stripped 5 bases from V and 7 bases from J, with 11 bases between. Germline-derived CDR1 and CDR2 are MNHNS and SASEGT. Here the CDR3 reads CASSQRGSGYTF. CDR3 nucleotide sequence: TGTGCCAGCAGTCAGAGGGGATCTGGCTACACCTTC.

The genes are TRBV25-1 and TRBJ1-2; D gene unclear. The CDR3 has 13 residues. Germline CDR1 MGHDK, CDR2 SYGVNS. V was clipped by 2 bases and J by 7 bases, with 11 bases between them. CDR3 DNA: TGTGCCAGCAGTGAACAAGGGCTCGGTGGCTACACCTTC. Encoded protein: CASSEQGLGGYTF.